The 20 T cell receptor beta chains reported below all come from one sample, sequenced in a study of blood T cells in healthy people across ages. Primed by a sample-barcoded 5' primer and a J-beta primer mix, a second PCR proceeded for about 7 to 11 cycles. TCRdb re-derived calls from the 5' RACE reads in MiXCR, one entry per CDR3 protein. In the table there are 760,000 or so distinct CDR3 sequences, roughly 25% of which are singletons. These data were likewise used in another study, on T cells of mothers and their children.

Sequencing was done on a sample of blood. The receptors shown here come from a boy aged 5-17 years in good health.

In this sample, this clonotype turned up a few times. The chain has TRBV29-1 and TRBJ1-2, with a tentative D call TRBD1 (6 bases). The ends were cut back, 4 bases at V and 8 bases at J, with 14 bases in the middle. CDR3 length: 12 residues. Germline CDR1 SQVTM, CDR2 ANQGSEA. Here the CDR3 reads CSVAAGGDGYTF. CDR3 nucleotide sequence: TGCAGCGTTGCGGCGGGGGGCGACGGCTACACCTTC.

The CDR3 nucleotides are TGTGCCACCAGTGATGGCCGGGACGAAGAAGAGACCCAGTACTTC. Amino acids: CATSDGRDEEETQYF. The rearrangement uses TRBV24-1 and TRBJ2-7, with D possibly called TRBD1 or TRBD2 (5 bases each). The DNA end is more similar to TRBJ2-5, so the J call may be wrong. Germline CDR1 and CDR2: KGHDR and SFDVKD. The CDR3 totals 15 residues.

Notes on this clonotype: The conserved closing phenylalanine or tryptophan is absent in this CDR3, likely reflecting a read error. V is TRBV7-9 and J is TRBJ2-7; TRBD2 agrees at 8 bases. Germline V gives CDR1 SEHNR, CDR2 FQNEAQ (reference sequence). The V and J ends lost 5 bases and 2 bases, in that order; junction bases with no gene match: 14. This CDR3 spans 17 amino acids. The CDR3 bases are TGTGCCAGCAGCCGTGTGACGGGAGGGTCTCACACCTACGAGCAGTACCTC. Translating gives CASSRVTGGSHTYEQYL.

This rearrangement joins TRBV7-3 to TRBJ2-1; D possibly corresponds to TRBD2 (8 bases). Germline V lookup: CDR1 SGHTA, CDR2 FQGTGA. V lost 5 bases and J 4 bases, leaving 15 bases between the germline ends. The CDR3 covers 15 residues. This CDR3 reads CASSQGVAGYNEQFF. CDR3 DNA: TGTGCCAGCAGCCAGGGGGTAGCGGGGTACAATGAGCAGTTCTTC.

V usage is TRBV15 and J usage is TRBJ2-2; D is perhaps TRBD1 (5 bases). Per the germline V gene, CDR1 is LNHNV and CDR2 is YYDKDF (reference sequence). The CDR3 consists of 14 residues. V lost 0 bases and J 4 bases, leaving 6 bases between the germline ends. The CDR3 nucleotides read TGTGCCACCAGCAGAGATCAGGGCACCGGGGAGCTGTTTTTT. It is translated as CATSRDQGTGELFF.

This clonotype was detected a few times. The CDR3 protein is CASSGRTSGRSDYEQYF. As DNA, the CDR3 is TGTGCCAGCAGCGGACGGACTAGCGGGAGGTCCGACTACGAGCAGTACTTC. This chain uses TRBV3-1 with TRBJ2-7, with TRBD2 matching 14 bases. The V and J ends lost 5 bases and 3 bases, in that order; junction bases with no gene match: 9. Germline V gene lookup returns CDR1 LGHDT and CDR2 YNNKEL (reference sequence). This CDR3 comprises 17 residues.

This clonotype was seen a handful of times. This chain uses TRBV13 with TRBJ2-2; 11 positions match TRBD2. The length of the CDR3 is 16 residues. V lost 5 bases and J lost 3; bases outside the gene matches: 5. CDR1 and CDR2 from the germline V gene are PRHDT and FYEKMQ (reference sequence). The DNA for the CDR3 is TGTGCCAGCAGCCCCAGACTAGCGGGGTACACCGGGGAGCTGTTTTTT. It specifies CASSPRLAGYTGELFF.

The chain uses TRBV29-1 and TRBJ2-3, with TRBD2 identical over 11 bases. Germline-derived CDR1 and CDR2 are SQVTM and ANQGSEA. V lost 4 bases and J lost 0; bases outside the gene matches: 15. The CDR3 has 19 amino acids. CDR3 amino acids: CSVGGPGLAEKLSTDTQYF. DNA of the CDR3: TGCAGCGTTGGGGGGCCGGGACTAGCGGAGAAATTGAGCACAGATACGCAGTATTTT.

This clonotype was counted between two and nine times. The junction differs from germline at one of its ends, possibly a read error. The chain is built from TRBV18 and TRBJ2-3, with D unclear. Germline loops: CDR1 KGHSH, CDR2 LQKENI. The CDR3 runs 17 residues. CDR3 in DNA: TGTGCCAGTTCACCACCGAACGTCCTAACTAGCACAGATACGCAGTATTTT. It translates to CASSPPNVLTSTDTQYF.

This clonotype was recorded a few times. The rearrangement joins TRBV5-1 to TRBJ2-7; 12 positions agree with TRBD2. Germline V gives CDR1 SGHRS, CDR2 YFSETQ. The length of the CDR3 is 17 residues. V lost 4 bases to trimming and J lost 2 bases; unmatched junction nucleotides: 10. In nucleotides, the CDR3 is TGCGCCAGCAGCAGTCTAGCGGGAGGGCCTGCGCCCTACGAGCAGTACTTC. Protein: CASSSLAGGPAPYEQYF.

The sample holds a few counts of this clonotype. The rearrangement uses TRBV7-3 and TRBJ2-7; tentatively, D is TRBD2 (6 bases). V was pared by 5 bases and J by 5 bases, with 13 bases between. Germline loops: CDR1 SGHTA, CDR2 FQGTGA. This CDR3 region has 13 residues. CDR3 region: CASSTRGGDEQYF. DNA of the CDR3: TGTGCCAGCAGCACCCGCGGAGGGGACGAGCAGTACTTC.

This chain connects TRBV7-9 to TRBJ2-5, with D perhaps TRBD1 or TRBD2 (7 bases each). The CDR3 is made up of 14 amino acids. CDR1 and CDR2 (germline): SEHNR, FQNEAQ (reference sequence). V was clipped by 5 bases and J by 4 bases, with 14 bases between them. The DNA of the CDR3 is TGTGCCAGCAGCCCCCAGGGGGGGTCAGAGACCCAGTACTTC. Protein: CASSPQGGSETQYF.

The V and J genes are TRBV20-1 and TRBJ2-2, with TRBD2 matching 11 bases. The CDR3 is 17 residues long. The V gene's germline CDR1 is DFQATT and CDR2 SNEGSKA (reference sequence). V lost 0 bases to trimming and J lost 8 bases; unmatched junction nucleotides: 11. This CDR3 reads CSARDRVLAGVGGELFF. Written as DNA, the CDR3 is TGCAGTGCTAGAGATCGGGTACTAGCGGGAGTAGGTGGGGAGCTGTTTTTT.

This clonotype was seen only a few times. The chain uses TRBV29-1 and TRBJ2-3; no clear D. The V gene lost 3 bases and the J gene lost 0 bases, with 7 bases spanning the gap. This CDR3 comprises 13 residues. Germline V gives CDR1 SQVTM, CDR2 ANQGSEA. The CDR3 sequence: CSVDFGSTDTQYF. In DNA form, the CDR3 reads TGCAGCGTTGATTTCGGTAGCACAGATACGCAGTATTTT.

Turning to this clonotype: A junction end diverges from the germline sequence, so it may reflect a read error. The J gene is TRBJ2-5, the V gene TRBV2; TRBD2 is a possible D gene (6 bases). Germline V lookup: CDR1 SNHLY, CDR2 FYNNEI. There are 15 residues in the CDR3. Here the CDR3 DNA reads TGTGCCAGCAGTGAAGATATAGCGGACCAAGAGACCCAGCACTTC. Translated: CASSEDIADQETQHF.

Notes on this clonotype: This may be a read error: a much more frequent sequence differs by one nucleotide. The gene calls are TRBV7-2 and TRBJ1-1; weak D call: TRBD1 (5 bases). CDR1 is SGHTA, CDR2 FQGNSA, per germline. The CDR3 runs to 12 residues. CDR3 protein: CASSLELREALF. In nucleotides, the CDR3 is TGTGCCAGCAGCTTAGAACTCAGGGAAGCTCTCTTT.

About this clonotype itself: Compared with germline, one end of the junction differs, possibly owing to a read error. The CDR3 nucleotides are TGTGTCAGCAGCCAAGGAAATTGGGGCTCCTACGAGCAGTACTTC. This encodes CVSSQGNWGSYEQYF. The rearrangement links TRBV3-1 to TRBJ2-5; D unresolved. The end of the DNA fits TRBJ2-7 better, so the J call may be wrong. The CDR3 contains 15 residues. Germline loops: CDR1 LGHDT, CDR2 YNNKEL (reference sequence).

This clonotype has a handful of counts. The chain employs TRBV28 and TRBJ1-1, with D perhaps TRBD1 (5 bases). The CDR3 covers 15 residues. Trimming removed 6 bases from V and 0 bases from J, with 14 bases in between. Germline V gene data show CDR1 as MDHEN and CDR2 as SYDVKM. In DNA form, the CDR3 reads TGTGCCAGCAGATCGCCCGGGGGAGTGAACACTGAAGCTTTCTTT. Its protein is CASRSPGGVNTEAFF.

CDR3 coding DNA: TGTGCCAGCAGTCCCCGGGACAGGGTTATTTACGAGCAGTACTTC. The encoded protein is CASSPRDRVIYEQYF. The chain employs TRBV7-9 and TRBJ2-7, with TRBD1 matching 9 bases. The germline V gene has CDR1 SEHNR and CDR2 FQNEAQ (reference sequence). Losses at the gene ends were 6 bases for V and 4 bases for J; bases not matched to a gene: 10. The CDR3 length is 15 residues.

This clonotype turned up a few times. This chain connects TRBV7-2 to TRBJ1-2; TRBD1 is a possible D gene (5 bases). Germline CDR1 and CDR2: SGHTA and FQGNSA. The germline V and J ends were trimmed by 1 base and 5 bases, with 11 bases remaining between them. The CDR3 consists of 14 residues. The CDR3 loop reads CASSLEKGAYGYTF. CDR3 nucleotide sequence: TGTGCCAGCAGCTTAGAAAAAGGGGCGTATGGCTACACCTTC.